This T cell receptor beta chain stems from a study of cytomegalovirus exposure and HLA in healthy donors. With regard to this clone: Its antigen is unknown.

Vbeta (60) and Jbeta (13) primers were used in the PCR. The repertoire was sequenced with immunoSEQ multiplex PCR; TCRdb's copy has only in-frame clones and lacks some. Of under 100,000 clones in the sample, more than 50% are singletons; the top ten hold approximately 15%. The CDR3 sequence is 14 residues long. The germline gives CDR1 SGHVS, CDR2 FQNEAQ. V was cut by 0 bases and J by 6 bases, with 9 bases left in between. Points from the study as a whole: The authors listed over 150 TCR beta chains as cytomegalovirus-associated.

Specimen: PBMCs. The chain links TRBV7-8 to TRBJ2-1, with D tentatively TRBD2 (5 bases). The sequence came from a woman between 35 and 50 years old in good health and CMV-seropositive. CDR3 nucleotide sequence: TGTGCCAGCAGCTTAGCGGGAGACCTCAATGAGCAGTTCTTC. Its protein is CASSLAGDLNEQFF.